This T cell receptor beta chain emerged from a study of shared clonotypes between healthy human individuals. Study results and caveats: Sharing across four donors was highest in naive CD4 (around 5%) and lowest in memory CD8 (roughly 0.4%).

This clone is a singleton in its sample. The antigen is not known. It was across several immunoSEQ plates that each subset's genomic DNA was evenly split. As originally analysed: As immunoSEQ supplied junction-only sequences (without quality scores), filtering differed. TCRdb's table, derived via immunoSEQ multiplex PCR, lists solely in-frame clones and lacks some. Clonal size and the V and J genes are those of that table, whereas D and trimming came from the DNA. The data show about 1.1 million clones, around 82% seen once. Material for sequencing was memory CD4+ T cells from PBMCs. Subset given: CD45RA-negative fraction. The clonotype originates from a man aged 18 to 30 in good health. Some clones in this sample may be carry-over from other donors' samples.

The CDR3 spells CASSFSASGYNEQFF. The CDR3 nucleotides are TGCGCCAGCAGCTTTAGCGCTAGCGGATACAATGAGCAGTTCTTC. The chain employs TRBV5-1 and TRBJ2-1; 7 nucleotides line up with TRBD2. With 2 bases clipped from V and 4 bases from J, the junction kept 6 bases outside the gene matches. The germline gives CDR1 SGHRS, CDR2 YFSETQ. This CDR3 contains 15 residues.